This T cell receptor beta chain was sequenced for a study of blood T cells in healthy people across ages (dated by TCRdb to the mid-2010s). With regard to the full study: In model experiments, roughly one uniquely barcoded TCR beta cDNA molecule per two T cells was captured by template switching. Age-related changes in TCR beta repertoire diversity were measured in the study by deep sequencing normalized with unique cDNA molecular identifiers. For two donors (one aged 18 to 29 and one aged 80 or older), the study analyzed two additional independent replicas of 1 million unique cDNA reads from the same blood draw. Four age groups were formed from the donors: young (average about 16 years), middle-aged (approximately 41), aged (approximately 60) and long-lived (82).

Taken from the germline V gene, the CDR1 and CDR2 loops are SQVTM and ANQGSEA. V is reduced by 3 bases and J by 4 bases, leaving a spacing of 13 bases between them. The CDR3 starts with the cysteine, ends with the phenylalanine, and has 14 residues. Only the CDR3 DNA stays, 42 bases, in frame from base 1. Donors were 35 to 40 systemically healthy Caucasian individuals from Russia aged 6 to 90 years. Approximately 9.7 milliliters of peripheral blood were drawn from each donor into EDTA-treated Vacutainer tubes. Ficoll-Paque density-gradient centrifugation was used to isolate PBMCs, with at least 6.5 million obtained per sample. Trizol reagent was used to extract total RNA from PBMCs, with at least 6 micrograms per sample. The percentages of naive CD45RAhigh/CD27high T cells were determined by flow cytometry on a PBMC aliquot from every donor. Turning to this clonotype: The target of this receptor is not known. No base qualities exist here, and no much larger clone lies one base off it.

Libraries came from 5' RACE. The sample was run on an Illumina HiSeq 2500. The second PCR ran for roughly 7 to 11 cycles and used a J-beta primer mix along with a sample-barcoded 5' primer. A unique molecular identifier was introduced onto each TCR beta cDNA molecule by a template-switch 5' adaptor carrying 12 random nucleotides. Each sample yielded at least 3 million CDR3-containing paired-end reads. All of the RNA was converted into first-strand cDNA using the Mint cDNA synthesis kit, with a TRBC-specific oligonucleotide serving as the primer. After uracil-DNA glycosylase treatment, a first 18-cycle PCR used universal primers M1SS and BC2_uni_R on all cDNA. Per the source publication's procedure: Each sample was normalized by randomly selecting 1 million high-quality reads, each carrying a distinct molecular identifier. Instead of being binned into consensus sequences, reads with shared molecular identifiers were discarded. CDR3 identification, clonotype clustering and error correction used MiTCR with a Q25 quality threshold and the strictest error-elimination algorithm. Lower-bound total TCR beta diversity was estimated with a nonparametric unseen species model using Euler transformation. TCRdb trimmed the raw reads at Q25, called clones with MiXCR and kept productive beta chains. CDR3 protein sequences are deduplicated, and each keeps its most common genes and DNA. The V and J calls and clone size are TCRdb's, not the authors'. This sample is represented by some 800,000 distinct CDR3 sequences; around 25% of them were singletons. More than 3% of the sample is held by the ten biggest clonotypes.

Study-wide conclusions, independent of this receptor: Total diversity estimates from one million sequenced T cells were considered lower bounds and underestimates. There was a strong correlation between observed TCR beta diversity and the percentage of naive T cells measured by flow cytometry. Compared with the aged group, more naive CD4+ T cells, fewer expanded clones and increased TCR diversity were shown by the long-lived group, suggesting age selection. Observed TCR beta diversity per million T cells fell roughly linearly with age, and a significant reduction was already apparent by age approximately 40. Because profiling used bulk unsorted PBMCs, naive and antigen-experienced compartments could not be compared conclusively. Donor CMV infection status was unknown, potentially confounding age-related changes in expanded clonotypes.

Separately, the same data were catalogued under a study of T cells of mothers and their children. As that second study puts it: Nine systemically healthy Caucasian individuals, comprising three mothers and their six children, were included as donors. cDNA synthesis used all of the extracted RNA, with approximately 1.4 ug of RNA in each 15 ul reaction. Sample barcodes and 2-4 random nucleotides were added via the M1S primer in the second PCR. Each mother yielded over 8.5 million TCR beta CDR3 reads and each child about 3 million reads. TCR recombination output is similarly shaped by thymic selection in related and unrelated pairs, with a minor effect exerted by inherited differences. Normalized repertoire overlap in related mother-child pairs was always slightly higher than in unrelated mother-child pairs, but the difference was never significant. No persistent microchimeric T cell clones were found, with a detection sensitivity of roughly 92 clones per million clonotypes. The study used deep NGS to compare TCR beta repertoires of mothers and children, seeking features distinguishing related mother-child pairs from unrelated individuals. The mean age was about 40 +/- 4 years for the mothers and roughly 11 +/- 4 years for the children. After adapter ligation was performed with NEBNext reagents, the libraries were sequenced on an Illumina HiSeq 2000 with 100+100 nt paired-end reads. To prevent cross-contamination, the mother and child libraries were prepared one month apart and sequenced in separate runs. Each donor had between about 450,000 and 2,300,000 distinct TCR beta clonotypes identified. Naive TCR beta clonotypes were estimated from low-frequency clonotypes matched to each donor's FACS-determined naive share, without sorting.

This clonotype was obtained from a boy aged 5-17 years in good health. Sample: blood. The rearrangement joined TRBV29-1 to TRBJ2-1; the D gene is tentatively TRBD1 or TRBD2, each matching 5 bases. The CDR3 loop reads CSVEGVGVYNEQFF. The nucleotide sequence reads TGCAGCGTTGAGGGGGTGGGAGTTTACAATGAGCAGTTCTTC.